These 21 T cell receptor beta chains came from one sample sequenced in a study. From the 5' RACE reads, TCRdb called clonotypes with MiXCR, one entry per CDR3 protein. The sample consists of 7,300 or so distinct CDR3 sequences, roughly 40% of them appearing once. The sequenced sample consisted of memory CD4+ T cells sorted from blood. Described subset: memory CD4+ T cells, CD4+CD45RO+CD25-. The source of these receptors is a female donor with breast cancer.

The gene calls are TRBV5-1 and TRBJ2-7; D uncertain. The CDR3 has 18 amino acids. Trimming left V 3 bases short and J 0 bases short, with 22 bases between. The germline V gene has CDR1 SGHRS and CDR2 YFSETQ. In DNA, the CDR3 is TGCGCCAGCAGCTCTTGGCCGTTGATGGGCTCGAGCTCCTACGAGCAGTACTTC. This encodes CASSSWPLMGSSSYEQYF.

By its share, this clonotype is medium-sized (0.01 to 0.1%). The CDR3 DNA reads TGTGCCACCAGCAGAGATATGGAGACCCAGTACTTC. Translating it yields CATSRDMETQYF. The chain carries TRBV15 and TRBJ2-5; D is unclear. Trimming removed 0 bases at V and 5 bases at J, with 4 bases between. Germline V lookup: CDR1 LNHNV, CDR2 YYDKDF (reference sequence). CDR3 size: 12 residues. Full variable domain (outside the CDR3, taken from reference TRBV15 and TRBJ2-5): DAMVIQNPRYQVTQFGKPVTLSCSQTLNHNVMYWYQQKSSQAPKLLFHYYDKDFNNEADTPDNFQSRRPNTSFCFLDIRSPGLGDTAMYLCATSRDMETQYFGPGTRLLVL.

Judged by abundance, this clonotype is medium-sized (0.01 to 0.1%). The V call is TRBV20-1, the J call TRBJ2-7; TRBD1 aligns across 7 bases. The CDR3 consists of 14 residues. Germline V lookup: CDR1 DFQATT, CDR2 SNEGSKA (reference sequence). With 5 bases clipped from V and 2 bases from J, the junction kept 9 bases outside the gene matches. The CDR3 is CSARTGMVAYEQYF. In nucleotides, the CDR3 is TGCAGTGCTCGGACAGGAATGGTTGCCTACGAGCAGTACTTC.

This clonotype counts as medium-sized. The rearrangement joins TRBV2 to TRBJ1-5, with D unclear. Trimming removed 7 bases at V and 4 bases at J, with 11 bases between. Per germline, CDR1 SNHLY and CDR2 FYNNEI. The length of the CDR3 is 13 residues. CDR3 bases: TGTGCCAGCAATTTGCTCTTGAATCAGCCCCAGCATTTT. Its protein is CASNLLLNQPQHF.

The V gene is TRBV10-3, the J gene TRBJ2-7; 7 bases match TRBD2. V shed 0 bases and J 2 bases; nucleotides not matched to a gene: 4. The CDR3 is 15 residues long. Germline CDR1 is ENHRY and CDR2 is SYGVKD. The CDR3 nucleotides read TGTGCCATCAGTGAGTCGGGGGGGGTCACCTACGAGCAGTACTTC. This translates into CAISESGGVTYEQYF.

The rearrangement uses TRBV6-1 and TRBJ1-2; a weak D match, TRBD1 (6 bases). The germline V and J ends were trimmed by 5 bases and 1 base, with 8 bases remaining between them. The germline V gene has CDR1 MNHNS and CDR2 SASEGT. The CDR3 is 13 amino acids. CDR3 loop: CASSQQGNYGYTF. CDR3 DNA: TGTGCCAGCAGTCAACAGGGTAACTATGGCTACACCTTC.

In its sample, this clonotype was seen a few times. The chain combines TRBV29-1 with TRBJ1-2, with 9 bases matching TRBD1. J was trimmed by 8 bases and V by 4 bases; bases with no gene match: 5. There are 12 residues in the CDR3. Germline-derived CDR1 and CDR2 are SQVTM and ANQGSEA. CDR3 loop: CSVVQGATGYTF. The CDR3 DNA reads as TGCAGCGTTGTACAGGGGGCGACAGGCTACACCTTC. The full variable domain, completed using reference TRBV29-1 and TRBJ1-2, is SAVISQKPSRDICQRGTSLTIQCQVDSQVTMMFWYRQQPGQSLTLIATANQGSEATYESGFVIDKFPISRPNLTFSTLTVSNMSPEDSSIYLCSVVQGATGYTFGSGTRLTVV.

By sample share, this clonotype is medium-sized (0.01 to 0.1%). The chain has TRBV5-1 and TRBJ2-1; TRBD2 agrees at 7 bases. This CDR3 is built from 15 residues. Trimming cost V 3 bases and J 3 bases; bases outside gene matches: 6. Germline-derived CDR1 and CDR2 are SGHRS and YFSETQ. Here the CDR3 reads CASSSRENIYNEQFF. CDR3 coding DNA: TGCGCCAGCAGCTCGCGGGAGAATATCTACAATGAGCAGTTCTTC.

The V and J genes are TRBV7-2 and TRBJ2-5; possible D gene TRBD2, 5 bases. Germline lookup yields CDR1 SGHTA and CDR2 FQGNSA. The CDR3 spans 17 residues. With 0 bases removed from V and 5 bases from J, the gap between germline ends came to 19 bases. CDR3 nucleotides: TGTGCCAGCAGCTTAGCGCGCAGCGGCCTTTCCAAGGAGACCCAGTACTTC. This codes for CASSLARSGLSKETQYF. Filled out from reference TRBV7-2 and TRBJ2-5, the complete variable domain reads GAGVSQSPSNKVTEKGKDVELRCDPISGHTALYWYRQSLGQGLEFLIYFQGNSAPDKSGLPSDRFSAERTGGSVSTLTIQRTQQEDSAVYLCASSLARSGLSKETQYFGPGTRLLVL.

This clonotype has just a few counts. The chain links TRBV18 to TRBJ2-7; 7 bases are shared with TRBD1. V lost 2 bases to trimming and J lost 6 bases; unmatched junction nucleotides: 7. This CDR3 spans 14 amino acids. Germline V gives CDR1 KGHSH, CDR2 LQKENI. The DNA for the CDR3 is TGTGCCAGCTCACCAGAGGGGGCCCACCGCGAGCAGTACTTC. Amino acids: CASSPEGAHREQYF.

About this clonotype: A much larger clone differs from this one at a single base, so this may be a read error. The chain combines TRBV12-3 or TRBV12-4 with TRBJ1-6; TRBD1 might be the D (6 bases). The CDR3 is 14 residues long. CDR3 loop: CASSRQVSDSPFHF. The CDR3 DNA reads TGTGCCAGCAGTCGACAGGTTTCGGATTCACCCTTCCACTTT.

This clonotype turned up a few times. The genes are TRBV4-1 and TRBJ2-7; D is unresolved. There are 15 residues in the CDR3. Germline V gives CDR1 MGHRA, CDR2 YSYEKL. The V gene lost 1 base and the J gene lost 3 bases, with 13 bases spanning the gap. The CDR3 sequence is CASSQAQLFIYEQYF. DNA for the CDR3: TGCGCCAGCAGCCAAGCACAGCTTTTCATCTACGAGCAGTACTTC.

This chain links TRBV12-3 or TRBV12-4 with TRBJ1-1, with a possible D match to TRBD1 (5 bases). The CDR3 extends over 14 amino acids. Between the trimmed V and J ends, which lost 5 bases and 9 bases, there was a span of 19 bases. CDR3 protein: CASSPKDGTMKAFF. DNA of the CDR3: TGTGCCAGCAGTCCAAAGGACGGGACCATGAAAGCTTTCTTT.

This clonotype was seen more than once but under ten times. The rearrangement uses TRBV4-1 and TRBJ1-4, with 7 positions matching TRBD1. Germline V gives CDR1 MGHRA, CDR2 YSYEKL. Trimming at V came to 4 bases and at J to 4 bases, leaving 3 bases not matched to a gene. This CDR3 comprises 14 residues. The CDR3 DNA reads TGCGCCAGCAGCCTCGGGACAGTTAATGAAAAACTGTTTTTT. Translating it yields CASSLGTVNEKLFF.

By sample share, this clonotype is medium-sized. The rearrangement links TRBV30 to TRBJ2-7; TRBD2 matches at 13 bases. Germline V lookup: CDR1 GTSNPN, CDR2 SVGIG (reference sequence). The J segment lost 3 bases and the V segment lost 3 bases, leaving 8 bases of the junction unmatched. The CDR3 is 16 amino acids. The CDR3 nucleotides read TGTGCCTGGAGAGATCCGGGACTAGCGGGGATCTACGAGCAGTACTTC. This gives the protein CAWRDPGLAGIYEQYF.

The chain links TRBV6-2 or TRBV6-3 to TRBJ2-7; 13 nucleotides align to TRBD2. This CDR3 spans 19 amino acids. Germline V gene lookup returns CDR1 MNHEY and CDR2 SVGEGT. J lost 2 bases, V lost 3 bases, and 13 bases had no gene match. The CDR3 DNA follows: TGTGCCAGCAGTTATGTCCAGACTAGCGGGAGGAGGGGCGCCTACGAGCAGTACTTC. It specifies CASSYVQTSGRRGAYEQYF.

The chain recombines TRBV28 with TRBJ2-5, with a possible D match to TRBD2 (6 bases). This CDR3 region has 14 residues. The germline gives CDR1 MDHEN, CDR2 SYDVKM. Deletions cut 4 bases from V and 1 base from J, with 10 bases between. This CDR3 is CASSSPGLQETQYF. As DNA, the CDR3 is TGTGCCAGCAGTTCGCCGGGACTCCAAGAGACCCAGTACTTC.

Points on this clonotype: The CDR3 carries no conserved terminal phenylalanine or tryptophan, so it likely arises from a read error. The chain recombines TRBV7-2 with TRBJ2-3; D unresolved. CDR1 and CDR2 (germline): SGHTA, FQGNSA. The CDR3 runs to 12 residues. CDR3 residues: CAGSSYTDTQYS. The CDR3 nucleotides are TGTGCCGGCAGCTCCTACACAGATACGCAGTATTCT.

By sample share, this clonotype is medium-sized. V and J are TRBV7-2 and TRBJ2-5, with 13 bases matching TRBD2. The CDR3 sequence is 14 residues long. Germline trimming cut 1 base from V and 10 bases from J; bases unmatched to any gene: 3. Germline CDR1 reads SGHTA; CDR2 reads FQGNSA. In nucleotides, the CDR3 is TGTGCCAGCAGCTTAGGCGGGACTAGCGGGATCCAGTACTTC. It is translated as CASSLGGTSGIQYF.

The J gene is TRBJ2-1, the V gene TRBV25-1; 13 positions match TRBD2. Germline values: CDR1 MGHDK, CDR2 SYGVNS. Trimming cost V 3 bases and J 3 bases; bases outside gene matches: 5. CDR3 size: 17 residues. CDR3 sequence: CASSDTSGRAIYNEQFF. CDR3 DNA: TGTGCCAGCAGTGATACTAGCGGGAGGGCCATCTACAATGAGCAGTTCTTC.

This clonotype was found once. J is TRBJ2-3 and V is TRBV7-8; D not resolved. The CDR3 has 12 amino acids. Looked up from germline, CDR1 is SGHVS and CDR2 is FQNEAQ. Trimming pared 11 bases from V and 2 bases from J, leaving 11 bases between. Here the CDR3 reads CAGTESTDTQYF. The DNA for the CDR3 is TGTGCCGGCACTGAATCCACAGATACGCAGTATTTT. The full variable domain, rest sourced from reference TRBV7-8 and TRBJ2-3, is GAGVSQSPRYKVAKRGQDVALRCDPISGHVSLFWYQQALGQGPEFLTYFQNEAQLDKSGLPSDRFFAERPEGSVSTLKIQRTQQEDSAVYLCAGTESTDTQYFGPGTRLTVL.